One TCR beta chain is described in this entry. What it binds is not known. The sample is drawn from a study of graft-versus-host responses after intestinal transplantation. The overall study: Transplant recipients had multivisceral, liver-intestinal, or isolated intestinal grafts. Induction using anti-thymocyte globulin, followed by tacrolimus and steroids for roughly 3 years, was given to all recipients.

Germline values: CDR1 LGHNA, CDR2 YNFKEQ. There are 19 residues in the CDR3. Trimming took 0 bases from V and 4 from J, leaving 24 bases between them. Measured with immunoSEQ multiplex PCR; TCRdb has only the in-frame clones, and not every one. This sample has about 59,000 clones, with about 94% found just once. Sequences were derived from unstimulated CD4+ T cells sorted from spleen or lymph node cells, sampled before transplant. The TCR comes from a human donor who was the organ donor for an intestinal transplant. V gene TRBV4-2 combines with J gene TRBJ1-1, with TRBD1 as a possible D gene (6 bases). The CDR3 DNA sequence: TGTGCCAGCAGCCAAGATCGGTCAGGGGTCCCCCTTCGTAGCACTGAAGCTTTCTTT. Its translation is CASSQDRSGVPLRSTEAFF.